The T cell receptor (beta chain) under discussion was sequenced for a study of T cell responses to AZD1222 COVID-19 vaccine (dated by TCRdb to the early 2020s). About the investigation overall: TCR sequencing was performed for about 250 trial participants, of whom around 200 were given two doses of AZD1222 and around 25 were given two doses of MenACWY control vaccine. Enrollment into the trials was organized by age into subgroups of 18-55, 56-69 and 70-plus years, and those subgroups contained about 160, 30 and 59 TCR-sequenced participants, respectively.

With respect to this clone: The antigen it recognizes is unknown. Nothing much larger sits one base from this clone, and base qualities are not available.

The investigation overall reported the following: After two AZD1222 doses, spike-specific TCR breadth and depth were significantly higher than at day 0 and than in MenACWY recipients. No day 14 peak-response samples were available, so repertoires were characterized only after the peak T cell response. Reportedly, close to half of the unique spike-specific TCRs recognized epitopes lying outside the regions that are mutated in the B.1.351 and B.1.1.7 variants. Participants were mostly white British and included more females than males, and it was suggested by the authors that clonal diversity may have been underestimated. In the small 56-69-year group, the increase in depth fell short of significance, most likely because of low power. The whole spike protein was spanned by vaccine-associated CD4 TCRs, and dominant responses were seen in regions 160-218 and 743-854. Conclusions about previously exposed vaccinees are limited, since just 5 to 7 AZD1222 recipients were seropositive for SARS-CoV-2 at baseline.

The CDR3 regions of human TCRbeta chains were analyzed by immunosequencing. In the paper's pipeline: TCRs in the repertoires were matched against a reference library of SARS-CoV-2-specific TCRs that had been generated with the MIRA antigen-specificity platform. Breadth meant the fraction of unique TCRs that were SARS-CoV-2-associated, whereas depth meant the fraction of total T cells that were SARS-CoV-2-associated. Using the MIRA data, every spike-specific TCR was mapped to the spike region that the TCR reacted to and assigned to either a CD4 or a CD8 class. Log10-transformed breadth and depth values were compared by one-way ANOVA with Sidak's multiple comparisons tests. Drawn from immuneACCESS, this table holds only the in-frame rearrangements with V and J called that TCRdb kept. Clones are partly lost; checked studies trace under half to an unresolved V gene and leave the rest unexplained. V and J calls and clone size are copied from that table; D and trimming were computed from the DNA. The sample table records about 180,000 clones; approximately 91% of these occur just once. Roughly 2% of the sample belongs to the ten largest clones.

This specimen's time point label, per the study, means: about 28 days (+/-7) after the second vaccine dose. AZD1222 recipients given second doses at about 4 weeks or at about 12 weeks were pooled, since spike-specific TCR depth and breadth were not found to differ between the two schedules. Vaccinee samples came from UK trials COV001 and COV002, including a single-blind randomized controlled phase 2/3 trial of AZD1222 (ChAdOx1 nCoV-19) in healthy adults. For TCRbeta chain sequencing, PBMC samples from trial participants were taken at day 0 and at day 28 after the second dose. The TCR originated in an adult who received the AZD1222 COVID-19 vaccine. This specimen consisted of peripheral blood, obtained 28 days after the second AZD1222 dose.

The CDR3 region reads CASGGINSPLHF. The DNA reads as follows: TGTGCCAGCGGGGGAATCAATTCACCCCTCCACTTT. The sequence is built from TRBV7-2 and TRBJ1-6, and the D gene may be TRBD1, 5 bases matching. The trim is 8 bases for V and 7 bases for J, with a gap of 9 bases between the germline ends. CDR1 and CDR2, per the germline V gene, are SGHTA and FQGNSA. Including cysteine and phenylalanine, the CDR3 has 12 amino acids. Just CDR3 DNA is preserved here, 36 bases in frame from base 1.